Sequencing of this T cell receptor (beta chain) was carried out in a study of T cells in localized non-small cell lung cancer. Broader study findings: Detection in adjacent lung was observed for a median 57 of the top 100 tumor clones. Tumor samples were not multi-region, leaving intratumor heterogeneity unexcluded. Uninvolved adjacent lung showed the highest T cell clonality, exceeding tumor.

Concerning this clone: Its cognate antigen is unknown.

Produced via immunoSEQ multiplex PCR; TCRdb's table is partial and in-frame only. This sample carries roughly 16,000 clones, approximately 85% of them seen once, and the ten largest clones take around 25%. There are 15 residues in the CDR3. The V and J ends lost 3 bases and 4 bases respectively, with 12 bases between them. Germline CDR1 reads MNHNS; CDR2 reads SASEGT. This sequence joins TRBV6-1 and TRBJ2-2; the D call may be TRBD1 or TRBD2 (5 bases each). The sequenced sample was peripheral blood, obtained before any cancer treatment. The sequence came from a female donor older than 55 with stage I squamous cell lung carcinoma. The CDR3 sequence: CASSEGRAGTGELFF. The DNA of the CDR3 is TGTGCCAGCAGTGAGGGGCGGGCTGGCACCGGGGAGCTGTTTTTT.